This T cell receptor beta chain was obtained from a study of blood T cell repertoires in COVID-19. As processed by the authors: Amplifying reference gene primers gave estimates of nucleated cell counts. Generated by immunoSEQ multiplex PCR, the TCRdb table keeps only in-frame clones and is missing some. The DNA was the basis for D and trimming; V, J and clone size are from that table. The sample lists approximately 300,000 clones; 90% were seen once. This receptor was taken from a woman aged 40-49 years with COVID-19, enrolled during active disease. Sequencing was done on a sample of peripheral blood.

CDR3 loop: CASSLARMNTEAFF. Written as DNA, the CDR3 is TGCGCCAGCAGCTTGGCTAGGATGAACACTGAAGCTTTCTTT. V gene TRBV5-1 combines with J gene TRBJ1-1; D is undetermined. V lost 0 bases to trimming and J lost 0 bases, with 6 bases between them. CDR3 length: 14 residues. Germline V gene lookup returns CDR1 SGHRS and CDR2 YFSETQ.